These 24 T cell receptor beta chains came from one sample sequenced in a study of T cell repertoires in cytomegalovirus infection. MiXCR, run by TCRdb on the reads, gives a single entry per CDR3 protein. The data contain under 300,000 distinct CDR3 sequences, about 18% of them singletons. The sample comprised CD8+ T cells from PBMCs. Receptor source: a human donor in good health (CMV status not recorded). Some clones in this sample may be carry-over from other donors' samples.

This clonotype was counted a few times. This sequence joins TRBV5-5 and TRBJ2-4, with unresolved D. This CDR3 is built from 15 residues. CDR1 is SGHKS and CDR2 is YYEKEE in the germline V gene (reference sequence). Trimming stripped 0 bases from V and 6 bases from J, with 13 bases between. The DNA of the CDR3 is TGTGCCAGCAGCTTGGACAGCTTCGTGGGAAACATTCAGTACTTC. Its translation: CASSLDSFVGNIQYF.

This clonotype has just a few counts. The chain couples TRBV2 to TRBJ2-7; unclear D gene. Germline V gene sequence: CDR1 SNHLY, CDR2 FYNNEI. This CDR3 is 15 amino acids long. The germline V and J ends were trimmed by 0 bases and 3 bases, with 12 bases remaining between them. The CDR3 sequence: CASSEAPSGSYEQYF. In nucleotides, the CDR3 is TGTGCCAGCAGTGAAGCGCCCTCCGGAAGCTACGAGCAGTACTTC.

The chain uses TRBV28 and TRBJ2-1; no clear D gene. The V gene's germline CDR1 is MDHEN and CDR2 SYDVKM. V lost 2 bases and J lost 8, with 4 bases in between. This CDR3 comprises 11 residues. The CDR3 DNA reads TGTGCCAGCAGTTTAATGGATGAGCAGTTCTTC. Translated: CASSLMDEQFF.

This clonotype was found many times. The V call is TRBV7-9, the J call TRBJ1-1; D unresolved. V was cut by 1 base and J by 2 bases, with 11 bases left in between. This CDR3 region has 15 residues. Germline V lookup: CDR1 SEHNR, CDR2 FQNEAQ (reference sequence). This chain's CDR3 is CASSLEKFANTEAFF. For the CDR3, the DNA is TGTGCCAGCAGCTTAGAAAAATTCGCCAACACTGAAGCTTTCTTT.

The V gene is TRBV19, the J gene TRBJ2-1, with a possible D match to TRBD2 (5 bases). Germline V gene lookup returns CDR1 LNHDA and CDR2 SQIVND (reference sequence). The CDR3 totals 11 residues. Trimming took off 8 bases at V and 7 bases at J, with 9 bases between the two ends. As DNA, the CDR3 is TGTGCCAGTGATACGGGAAATGAGCAGTTCTTC. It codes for CASDTGNEQFF. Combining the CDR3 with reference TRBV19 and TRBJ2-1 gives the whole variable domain DGGITQSPKYLFRKEGQNVTLSCEQNLNHDAMYWYRQDPGQGLRLIYYSQIVNDFQKGDIAEGYSVSREKKESFPLTVTSAQKNPTAFYLCASDTGNEQFFGPGTRLTVL.

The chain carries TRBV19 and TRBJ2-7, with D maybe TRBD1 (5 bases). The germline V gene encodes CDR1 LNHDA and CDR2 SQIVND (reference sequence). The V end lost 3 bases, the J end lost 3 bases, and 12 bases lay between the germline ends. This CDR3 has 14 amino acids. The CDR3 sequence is CASSIGAGFYEQYF. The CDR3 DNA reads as TGTGCCAGTAGTATTGGTGCAGGGTTCTACGAGCAGTACTTC. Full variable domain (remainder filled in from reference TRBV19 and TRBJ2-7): DGGITQSPKYLFRKEGQNVTLSCEQNLNHDAMYWYRQDPGQGLRLIYYSQIVNDFQKGDIAEGYSVSREKKESFPLTVTSAQKNPTAFYLCASSIGAGFYEQYFGPGTRLTVT.

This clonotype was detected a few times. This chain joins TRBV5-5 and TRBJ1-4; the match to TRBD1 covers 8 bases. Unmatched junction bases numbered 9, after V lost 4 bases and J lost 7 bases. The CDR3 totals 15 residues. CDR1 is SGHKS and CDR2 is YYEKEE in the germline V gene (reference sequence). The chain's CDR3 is CASSAVDRAGEKLFF. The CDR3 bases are TGTGCCAGCAGCGCCGTGGACAGGGCTGGTGAAAAACTGTTTTTT.

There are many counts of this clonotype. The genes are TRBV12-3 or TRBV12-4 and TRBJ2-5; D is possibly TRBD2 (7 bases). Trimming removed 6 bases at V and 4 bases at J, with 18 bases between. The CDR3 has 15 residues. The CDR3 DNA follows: TGTGCCAGCAGCCCACAAGGGGGAGGGGGAGAGACCCAGTACTTC. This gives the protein CASSPQGGGGETQYF.

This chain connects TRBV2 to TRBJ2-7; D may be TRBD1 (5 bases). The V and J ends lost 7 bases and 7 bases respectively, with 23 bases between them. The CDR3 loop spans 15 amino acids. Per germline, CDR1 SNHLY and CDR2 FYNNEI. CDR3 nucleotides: TGTGCCAGCACTAATCTCGGACAATCCGTGTGGGAGCAGTACTTC. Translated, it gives CASTNLGQSVWEQYF.

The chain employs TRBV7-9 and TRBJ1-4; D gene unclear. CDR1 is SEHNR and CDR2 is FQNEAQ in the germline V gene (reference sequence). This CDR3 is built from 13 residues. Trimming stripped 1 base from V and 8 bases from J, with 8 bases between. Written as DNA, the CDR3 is TGTGCCAGCAGCTTAGTTGGTCGCGAAAAACTGTTTTTT. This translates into CASSLVGREKLFF.

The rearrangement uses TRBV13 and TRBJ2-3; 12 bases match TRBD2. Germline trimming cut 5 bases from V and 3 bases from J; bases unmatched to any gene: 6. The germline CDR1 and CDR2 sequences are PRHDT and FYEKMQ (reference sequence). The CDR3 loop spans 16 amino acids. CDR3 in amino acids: CASSKWTSGATDTQYF. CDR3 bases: TGTGCCAGCAGCAAATGGACTAGCGGGGCTACAGATACGCAGTATTTT. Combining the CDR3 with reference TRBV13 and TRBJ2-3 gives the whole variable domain AAGVIQSPRHLIKEKRETATLKCYPIPRHDTVYWYQQGPGQDPQFLISFYEKMQSDKGSIPDRFSAQQFSDYHSELNMSSLELGDSALYFCASSKWTSGATDTQYFGPGTRLTVL.

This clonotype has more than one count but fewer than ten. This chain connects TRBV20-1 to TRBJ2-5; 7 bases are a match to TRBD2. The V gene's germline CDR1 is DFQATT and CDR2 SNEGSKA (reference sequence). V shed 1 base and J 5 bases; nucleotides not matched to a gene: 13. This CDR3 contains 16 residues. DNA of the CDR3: TGCAGTGCTAGAGCGGGAATGGAGCGGGGCGGGGAGACCCAGTACTTC. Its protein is CSARAGMERGGETQYF.

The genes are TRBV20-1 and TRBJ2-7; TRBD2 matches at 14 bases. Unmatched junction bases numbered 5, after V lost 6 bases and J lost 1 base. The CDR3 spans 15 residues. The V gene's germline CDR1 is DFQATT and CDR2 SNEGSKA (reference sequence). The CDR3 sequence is CSATGLAGVSYEQYF. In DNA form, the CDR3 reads TGCAGTGCAACGGGACTAGCGGGGGTTTCCTACGAGCAGTACTTC.

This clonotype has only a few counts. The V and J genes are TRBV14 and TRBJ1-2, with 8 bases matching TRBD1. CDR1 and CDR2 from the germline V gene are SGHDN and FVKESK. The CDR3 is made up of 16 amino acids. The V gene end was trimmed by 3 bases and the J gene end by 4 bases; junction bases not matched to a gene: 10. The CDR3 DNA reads TGTGCCAGCAGCCAGCTGACAGGGGACCTTGGCTATGGCTACACCTTC. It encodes CASSQLTGDLGYGYTF.

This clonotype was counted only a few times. The CDR3 protein is CASSQDRFQGYNSPLHF. The CDR3 region has the DNA TGCGCCAGCAGCCAAGATAGGTTTCAGGGATATAATTCACCCCTCCACTTT. The rearrangement uses TRBV4-3 and TRBJ1-6, with D perhaps TRBD1 (5 bases). Germline-derived CDR1 and CDR2 are LGHNA and YSLEER. The length of the CDR3 is 17 residues. V lost 0 bases and J lost 4, with 13 bases in between.

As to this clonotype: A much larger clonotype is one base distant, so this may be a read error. The CDR3 is CASSLGPGTDTRYF. The CDR3 DNA sequence: TGTGCCAGCAGTTTAGGACCGGGCACAGATACGCGGTATTTT. The chain joins TRBV12-3 or TRBV12-4 to TRBJ2-3, with no clear D. This CDR3 comprises 14 residues.

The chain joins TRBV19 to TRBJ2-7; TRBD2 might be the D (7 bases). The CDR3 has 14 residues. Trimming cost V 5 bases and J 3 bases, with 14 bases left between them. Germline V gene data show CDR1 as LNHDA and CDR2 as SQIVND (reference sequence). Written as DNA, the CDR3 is TGTGCCAGTAGTCATGGGGGGGCCAGCTACGAGCAGTACTTC. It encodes CASSHGGASYEQYF.

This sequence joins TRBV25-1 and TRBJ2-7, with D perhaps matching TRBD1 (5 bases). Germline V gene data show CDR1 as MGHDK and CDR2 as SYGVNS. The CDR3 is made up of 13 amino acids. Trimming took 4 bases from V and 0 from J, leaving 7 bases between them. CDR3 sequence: CASSAGISYEQYF. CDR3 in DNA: TGTGCCAGCAGTGCAGGGATCTCCTACGAGCAGTACTTC.

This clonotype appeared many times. The CDR3 DNA reads as TGTGCCAGCAGCCCCAACCTACAGGGGGCTATCACTGAAGCTTTCTTT. It specifies CASSPNLQGAITEAFF. The chain couples TRBV11-2 to TRBJ1-1; TRBD1 matches 9 bases. The V gene's germline CDR1 is SGHAT and CDR2 FQNNGV. This CDR3 has 16 residues. Trimming cost V 5 bases and J 4 bases; bases outside gene matches: 11.

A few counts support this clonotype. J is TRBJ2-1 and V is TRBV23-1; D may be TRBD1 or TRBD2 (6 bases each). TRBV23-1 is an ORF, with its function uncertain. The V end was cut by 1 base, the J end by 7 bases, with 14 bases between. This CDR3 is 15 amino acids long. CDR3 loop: CASSQLRGACNEQFF. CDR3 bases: TGCGCCAGCAGTCAATTAAGGGGGGCATGTAATGAGCAGTTCTTC.

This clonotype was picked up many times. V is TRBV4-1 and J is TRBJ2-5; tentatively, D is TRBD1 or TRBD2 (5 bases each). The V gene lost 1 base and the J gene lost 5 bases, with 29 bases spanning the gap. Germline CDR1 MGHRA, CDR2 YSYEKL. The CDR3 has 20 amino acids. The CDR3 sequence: CASSQVKSGSGTPYSETQYF. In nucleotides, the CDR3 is TGCGCCAGCAGCCAAGTGAAGTCCGGCTCCGGGACCCCTTATTCGGAGACCCAGTACTTC.

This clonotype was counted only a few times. CDR3 residues: CASSYLTTVMNTGELFF. In nucleotides, the CDR3 is TGTGCCAGCAGTTACCTAACGACAGTCATGAACACCGGGGAGCTGTTTTTT. The chain combines TRBV6-5 with TRBJ2-2, with D perhaps TRBD1 (5 bases). CDR3 length: 17 amino acids. Germline-derived CDR1 and CDR2 are MNHEY and SVGAGI. V lost 2 bases to trimming and J lost 1 base, with 14 bases between them.

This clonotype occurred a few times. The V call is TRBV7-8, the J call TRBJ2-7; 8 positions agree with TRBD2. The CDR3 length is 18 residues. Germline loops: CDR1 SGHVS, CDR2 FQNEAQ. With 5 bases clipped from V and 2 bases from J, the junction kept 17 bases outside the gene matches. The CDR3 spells CASSTTSRGGPLTYEQYF. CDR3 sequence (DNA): TGTGCCAGCAGCACGACGTCACGGGGGGGCCCCTTAACCTACGAGCAGTACTTC.

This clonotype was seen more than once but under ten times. CDR3 residues: CASKSGGGGVEQYF. The CDR3 nucleotides are TGTGCCAGCAAGTCCGGGGGGGGGGGCGTCGAGCAGTACTTC. This rearrangement joins TRBV12-3 or TRBV12-4 to TRBJ2-7; 8 bases line up with TRBD2. The CDR3 runs to 14 residues. V lost 7 bases to trimming and J lost 6 bases; unmatched junction nucleotides: 11.